This T cell receptor beta chain was captured in a study of blood T cells in healthy people across ages. Overall study results and limits: Higher diversity, along with more naive CD4+ cells, distinguished long-lived donors from aged donors.

The authors ran a second PCR of 7 to 11 cycles using a sample-barcoded 5' primer and a J-beta primer mix. Via MiXCR, TCRdb re-called the 5' RACE reads, giving one row per CDR3 protein. The sample yields about 1,400,000 distinct CDR3 sequences, roughly 60% seen once. The V end was cut by 2 bases, the J end by 3 bases, with 7 bases between. CDR3 length equals 13 residues. Per the germline V gene, CDR1 is MDHEN and CDR2 is SYDVKM. Isolation per sample recovered at least 6 million PBMCs. Total RNA was extracted at no less than 6 micrograms per sample. This clonotype was seen only once. The antigen is not known.

The V and J genes are TRBV28 and TRBJ1-2; D call uncertain. The clonotype comes from a man younger than 35 in good health. Input material: blood. As DNA, the CDR3 is TGTGCCAGCAGTTTACTTGGCTACTATGGCTACACCTTC. This encodes CASSLLGYYGYTF.